These 25 T cell receptor beta chains were sequenced from one sample in a study of T cells expressing NK-cell markers. No DNA is given; TCRdb re-called the 5' RACE reads and lists each CDR3 protein once. The specimen's table records about 460,000 distinct CDR3 sequences. What was sequenced was blood T cells: a sorted CD56 or NKG2C T cell subset, CD4+ or CD8+ T cells, or bulk PBMC T cells (not recorded which). Source of these receptors: a woman aged 50 to 60 in good health.

The V gene is TRBV20-1, the J gene TRBJ2-1; TCRdb lists TRBD2, though no DNA is available to test this call. The germline CDR1 and CDR2 sequences are DFQATT and SNEGSKA (reference sequence). This CDR3 region has 18 residues. CDR3 loop: CSASPGLAGGPLTNEQFF.

This sequence joins TRBV7-9 and TRBJ2-1; TCRdb's D call, TRBD2, is unchecked because there is no DNA. The CDR3 loop spans 12 amino acids. The germline CDR1 and CDR2 sequences are SEHNR and FQNEAQ (reference sequence). CDR3 loop: CASSQPGLRSFF.

The chain carries TRBV7-2 and TRBJ1-1; no DNA is available, so the TRBD1 call from TCRdb remains unchecked. The CDR3 has 18 amino acids. Germline V CDR1 and CDR2: SGHTA, FQGNSA. The CDR3 is CASSLGRRTGVGGPEAFF.

The V call is TRBV3-1, the J call TRBJ2-7; TCRdb names TRBD1, which stays unverified in the absence of DNA. The length of the CDR3 is 12 residues. The germline CDR1 and CDR2 sequences are LGHDT and YNNKEL (reference sequence). The CDR3 sequence is CATQDSTYEQYF.

The chain recombines TRBV19 with TRBJ2-7; TCRdb designates TRBD1, a call that cannot be tested without DNA. There are 12 residues in the CDR3. Germline V lookup: CDR1 LNHDA, CDR2 SQIVND (reference sequence). CDR3: CASTSQGYEQYF.

V is TRBV20-1 and J is TRBJ2-1; the D gene TCRdb calls, TRBD2, cannot be checked with no DNA. Germline values: CDR1 DFQATT, CDR2 SNEGSKA (reference sequence). CDR3 length equals 18 residues. The CDR3: CSARDRGILAGFWNEQFF.

This chain joins TRBV29-1 and TRBJ2-7. The CDR3 sequence is 15 residues long. The germline V gene encodes CDR1 SQVTM and CDR2 ANQGSEA. This CDR3 is CSATLNNRGWYEQYF.

The chain carries TRBV18 and TRBJ2-4. The CDR3 has 15 amino acids. The V gene's germline CDR1 is KGHSH and CDR2 LQKENI. CDR3 sequence: CASSPQGLAKNIQYF.

V and J are TRBV12-3 or TRBV12-4 and TRBJ2-1; TCRdb lists TRBD2, though no DNA is available to test this call. The CDR3 runs 11 residues. The CDR3 is CASSQLAGQFF.

The CDR3 is CASSLDSVSTDTQYF. J is TRBJ2-3 and V is TRBV5-6; the D gene TCRdb calls, TRBD2, cannot be checked with no DNA. This CDR3 is 15 amino acids long. Germline lookup yields CDR1 SGHDT and CDR2 YYEEEE.

V and J are TRBV20-1 and TRBJ2-2; without DNA, the TCRdb call of TRBD2 cannot be checked. CDR3 length: 14 amino acids. Germline V CDR1 and CDR2: DFQATT, SNEGSKA (reference sequence). The CDR3 spells CSALAVANTGELFF.

CDR3 protein: CASSLPVAGGPVNEQFF. The chain uses TRBV11-2 and TRBJ2-1; the TCRdb D gene call, TRBD2, has no DNA to confirm it. Germline values: CDR1 SGHAT, CDR2 FQNNGV. This CDR3 is 17 amino acids long. Looking up the rest from reference TRBV11-2 and TRBJ2-1 gives the full variable domain: EAGVAQSPRYKIIEKRQSVAFWCNPISGHATLYWYQQILGQGPKLLIQFQNNGVVDDSQLPKDRFSAERLKGVDSTLKIQPAKLEDSAVYLCASSLPVAGGPVNEQFFGPGTRLTVL.

The J gene is TRBJ2-3, the V gene TRBV7-2; no DNA is available, so the TRBD2 call from TCRdb remains unchecked. This CDR3 is built from 15 residues. CDR1 and CDR2 (germline): SGHTA, FQGNSA. The CDR3: CASSPLAGVLDTQYF.

J is TRBJ2-3 and V is TRBV5-1; the D gene TCRdb calls, TRBD2, cannot be checked with no DNA. The length of the CDR3 is 16 residues. Germline lookup yields CDR1 SGHRS and CDR2 YFSETQ. CDR3 in amino acids: CASRRLRERGTDTQYF.

The chain carries TRBV7-2 and TRBJ2-5; the TCRdb call, TRBD2, lacks DNA for checking. This CDR3 is built from 16 residues. The germline V gene encodes CDR1 SGHTA and CDR2 FQGNSA. The CDR3 sequence: CASSLAGRVGQETQYF.

CDR3 residues: CASSLSGRKRNEQFF. The chain links TRBV11-2 to TRBJ2-1; TCRdb selects TRBD2, and the lack of DNA leaves this call unchecked. The germline V gene has CDR1 SGHAT and CDR2 FQNNGV. The CDR3 has 15 residues. Supplemented by reference TRBV11-2 and TRBJ2-1, the full variable domain reads EAGVAQSPRYKIIEKRQSVAFWCNPISGHATLYWYQQILGQGPKLLIQFQNNGVVDDSQLPKDRFSAERLKGVDSTLKIQPAKLEDSAVYLCASSLSGRKRNEQFFGPGTRLTVL.

This chain joins TRBV20-1 and TRBJ2-5. Looked up from germline, CDR1 is DFQATT and CDR2 is SNEGSKA (reference sequence). The CDR3 is made up of 12 amino acids. This chain's CDR3 is CSAPKNAETQYF.

The chain combines TRBV6-6 with TRBJ2-1. Looked up from germline, CDR1 is MNHNY and CDR2 is SVGAGI (reference sequence). CDR3 size: 13 residues. CDR3 amino acids: CASSYSWEGEQFF.

V usage is TRBV5-1 and J usage is TRBJ2-6; TCRdb proposes TRBD1, but this gene call is untestable without DNA. CDR1 and CDR2 (germline): SGHRS, YFSETQ. The CDR3 totals 16 residues. CDR3 amino acids: CASREDRVFGANVLTF.

The rearrangement links TRBV11-2 to TRBJ2-1; no DNA is available, so the TRBD1 call from TCRdb remains unchecked. Germline lookup yields CDR1 SGHAT and CDR2 FQNNGV. This CDR3 has 15 amino acids. The CDR3 reads CASSAMSVPGNEQFF.

The genes are TRBV29-1 and TRBJ1-4. This CDR3 comprises 11 residues. The germline V gene encodes CDR1 SQVTM and CDR2 ANQGSEA. This CDR3 is CSVSVNEKLFF.

This sequence joins TRBV20-1 and TRBJ1-3. The CDR3 is 14 residues long. Germline CDR1 DFQATT, CDR2 SNEGSKA (reference sequence). This CDR3 is CSVLRPGPGNTIYF.

The chain is built from TRBV7-6 and TRBJ2-1; TCRdb names TRBD2, which stays unverified in the absence of DNA. CDR1 is SGHVS, CDR2 FNYEAQ, per germline. This CDR3 comprises 14 residues. The CDR3 loop reads CASSVLADYNEQFF.

The V call is TRBV5-1, the J call TRBJ2-6; TCRdb indicates TRBD1, and absent DNA this call remains unverified. The length of the CDR3 is 19 residues. CDR1 and CDR2 from the germline V gene are SGHRS and YFSETQ. The CDR3 is CASSLGQGSTSSGANVLTF.

CDR3 region: CASSSFQMGGSRAFF. This chain joins TRBV12-3 or TRBV12-4 and TRBJ1-1; TCRdb picks TRBD1, but there is no DNA to check that call. The CDR3 loop spans 15 amino acids.